One TCR beta chain is described in this entry. In the PCR, 60 Vbeta and 13 Jbeta primers were used. Sequencing used immunoSEQ multiplex PCR; TCRdb keeps in-frame clones, though not all of them. The top ten clones hold roughly 9.7% of a sample with under 200,000 clones, approximately 80% of them seen once. The record originates from a study of cytomegalovirus exposure and HLA in healthy donors. Overall study: Early on, a data release was issued that held tens of millions of unique TCRs from HLA-typed donors.

Donors in the study were healthy people who gave bone marrow. The TCR sequence derives from a man younger than 35 in good health and CMV-seropositive. The specimen sequenced was PBMCs.

CDR3 protein: CASSPGQGATYEQYF. The CDR3 nucleotides are TGTGCCAGCAGTCCCGGACAGGGGGCCACCTACGAGCAGTACTTC. This chain links TRBV6-6 with TRBJ2-7; 11 bases map to TRBD1. The CDR3 has 15 amino acids. The J segment lost 2 bases and the V segment lost 5 bases, leaving 5 bases of the junction unmatched. The V gene's germline CDR1 is MNHNY and CDR2 SVGAGI (reference sequence).